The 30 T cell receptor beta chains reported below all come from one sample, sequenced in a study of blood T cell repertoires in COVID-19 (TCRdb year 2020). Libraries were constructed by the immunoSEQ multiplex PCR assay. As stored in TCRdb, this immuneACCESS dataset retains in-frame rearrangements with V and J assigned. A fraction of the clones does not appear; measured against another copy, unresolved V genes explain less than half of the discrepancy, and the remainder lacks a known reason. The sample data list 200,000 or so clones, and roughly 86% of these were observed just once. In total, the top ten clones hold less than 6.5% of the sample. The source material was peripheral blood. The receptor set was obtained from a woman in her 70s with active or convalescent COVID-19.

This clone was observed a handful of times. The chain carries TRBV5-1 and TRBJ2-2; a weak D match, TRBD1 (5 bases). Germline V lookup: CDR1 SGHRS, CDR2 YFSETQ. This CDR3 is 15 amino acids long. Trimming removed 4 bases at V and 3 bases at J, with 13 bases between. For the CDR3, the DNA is TGCGCCAGCAGCCTTAGAACAGGAGACACCGGGGAGCTGTTTTTT. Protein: CASSLRTGDTGELFF.

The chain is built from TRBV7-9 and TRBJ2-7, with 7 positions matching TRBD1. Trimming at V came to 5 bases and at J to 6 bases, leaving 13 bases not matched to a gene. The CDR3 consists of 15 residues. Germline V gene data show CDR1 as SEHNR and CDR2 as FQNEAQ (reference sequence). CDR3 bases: TGTGCCAGCAGCCCACAGGGGATTGAGGCTTCCGAGCAGTACTTC. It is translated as CASSPQGIEASEQYF.

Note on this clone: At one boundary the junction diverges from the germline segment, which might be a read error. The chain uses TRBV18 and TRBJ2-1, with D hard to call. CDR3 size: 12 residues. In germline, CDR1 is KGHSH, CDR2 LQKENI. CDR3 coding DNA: TGTGCCAGCTCTCCACTCCGGGATGAGCAGTTCTTC. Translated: CASSPLRDEQFF. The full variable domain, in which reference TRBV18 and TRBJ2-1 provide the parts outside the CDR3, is NAGVMQNPRHLVRRRGQEARLRCSPMKGHSHVYWYRQLPEEGLKFMVYLQKENIIDESGMPKERFSAEFPKEGPSILRIQQVVRGDSAAYFCASSPLRDEQFFGPGTRLTVL.

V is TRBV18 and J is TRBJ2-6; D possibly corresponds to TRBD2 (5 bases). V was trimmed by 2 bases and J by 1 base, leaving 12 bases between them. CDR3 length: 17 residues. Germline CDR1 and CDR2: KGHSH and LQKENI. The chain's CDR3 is CASSPNRGASGANVLTF. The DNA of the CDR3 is TGTGCCAGCTCACCAAATCGGGGTGCGTCTGGGGCCAACGTCCTGACTTTC.

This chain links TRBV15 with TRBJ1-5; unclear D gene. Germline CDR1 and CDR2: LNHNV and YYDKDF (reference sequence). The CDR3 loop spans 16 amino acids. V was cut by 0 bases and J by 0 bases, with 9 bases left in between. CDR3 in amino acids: CATSRDYRNSNQPQHF. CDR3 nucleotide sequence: TGTGCCACCAGCAGAGATTACAGAAATAGCAATCAGCCCCAGCATTTT.

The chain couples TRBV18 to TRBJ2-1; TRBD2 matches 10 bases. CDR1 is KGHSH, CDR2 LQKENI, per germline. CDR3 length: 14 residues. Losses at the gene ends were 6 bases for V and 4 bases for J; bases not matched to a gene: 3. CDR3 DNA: TGTGCCAGCTCCGGACTAGCGGTATACAATGAGCAGTTCTTC. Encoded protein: CASSGLAVYNEQFF.

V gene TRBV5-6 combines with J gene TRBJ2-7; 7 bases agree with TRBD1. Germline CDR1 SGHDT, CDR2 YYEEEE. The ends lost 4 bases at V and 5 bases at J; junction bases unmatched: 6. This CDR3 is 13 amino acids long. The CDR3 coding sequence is TGTGCCAGCAGCAGAGGGGGCTCGGACGAGCAGTACTTC. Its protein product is CASSRGGSDEQYF.

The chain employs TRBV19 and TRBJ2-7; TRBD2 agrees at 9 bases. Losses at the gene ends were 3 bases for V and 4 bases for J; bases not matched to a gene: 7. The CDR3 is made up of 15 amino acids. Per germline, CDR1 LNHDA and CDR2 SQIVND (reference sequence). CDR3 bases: TGTGCCAGTAGTATCAGTAGCGGGAGTACGTACGAGCAGTACTTC. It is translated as CASSISSGSTYEQYF.

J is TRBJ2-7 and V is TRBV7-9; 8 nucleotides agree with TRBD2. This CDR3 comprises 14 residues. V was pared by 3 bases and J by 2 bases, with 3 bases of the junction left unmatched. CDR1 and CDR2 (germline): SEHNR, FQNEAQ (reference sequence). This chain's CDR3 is CASSFPGGAYEQYF. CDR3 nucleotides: TGTGCCAGCAGCTTTCCCGGGGGGGCCTACGAGCAGTACTTC.

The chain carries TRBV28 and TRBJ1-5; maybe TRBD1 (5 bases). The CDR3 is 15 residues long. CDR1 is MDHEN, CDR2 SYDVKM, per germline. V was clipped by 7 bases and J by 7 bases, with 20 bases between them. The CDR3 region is CASTMGLRGEQPQHF. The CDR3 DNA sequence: TGTGCCAGCACCATGGGGTTGCGGGGCGAACAGCCCCAGCATTTT.

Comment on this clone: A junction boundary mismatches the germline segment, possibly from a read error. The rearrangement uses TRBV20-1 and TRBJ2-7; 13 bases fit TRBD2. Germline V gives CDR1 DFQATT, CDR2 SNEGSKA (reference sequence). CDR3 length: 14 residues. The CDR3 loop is CSASEGLAGAPLHF. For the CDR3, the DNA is TGCAGTGCTAGTGAAGGACTAGCGGGAGCGCCGCTCCACTTC.

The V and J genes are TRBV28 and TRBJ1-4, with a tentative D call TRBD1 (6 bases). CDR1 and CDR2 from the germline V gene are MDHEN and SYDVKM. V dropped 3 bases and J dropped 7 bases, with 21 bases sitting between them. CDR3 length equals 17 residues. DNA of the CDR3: TGTGCCAGCAGTTTCCTATCCTACAGGGTTCCGAGTGAAAAACTGTTTTTT. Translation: CASSFLSYRVPSEKLFF. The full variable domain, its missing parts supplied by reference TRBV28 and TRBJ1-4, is DVKVTQSSRYLVKRTGEKVFLECVQDMDHENMFWYRQDPGLGLRLIYFSYDVKMKEKGDIPEGYSVSREKKERFSLILESASTNQTSMYLCASSFLSYRVPSEKLFFGSGTQLSVL.

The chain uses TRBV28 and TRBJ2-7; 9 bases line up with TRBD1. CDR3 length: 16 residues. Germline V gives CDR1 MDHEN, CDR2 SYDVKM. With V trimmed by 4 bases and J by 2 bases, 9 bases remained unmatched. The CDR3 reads CASSSPGTGKPYEQYF. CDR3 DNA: TGTGCCAGCAGTTCTCCCGGGACAGGGAAACCCTACGAGCAGTACTTC.

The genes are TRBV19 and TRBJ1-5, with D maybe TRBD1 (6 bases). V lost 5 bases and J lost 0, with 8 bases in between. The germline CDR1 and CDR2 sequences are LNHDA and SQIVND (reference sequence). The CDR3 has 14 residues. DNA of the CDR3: TGTGCCAGTAGTCTCAGGGGTAGCAATCAGCCCCAGCATTTT. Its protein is CASSLRGSNQPQHF. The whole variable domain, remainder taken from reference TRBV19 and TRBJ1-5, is DGGITQSPKYLFRKEGQNVTLSCEQNLNHDAMYWYRQDPGQGLRLIYYSQIVNDFQKGDIAEGYSVSREKKESFPLTVTSAQKNPTAFYLCASSLRGSNQPQHFGDGTRLSIL.

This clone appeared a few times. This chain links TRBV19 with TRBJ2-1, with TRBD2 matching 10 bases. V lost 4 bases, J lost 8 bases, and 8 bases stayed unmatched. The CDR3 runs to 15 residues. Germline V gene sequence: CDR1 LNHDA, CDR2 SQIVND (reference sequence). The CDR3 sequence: CASSTPSGSTDEQFF. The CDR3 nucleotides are TGTGCCAGTAGTACCCCTAGCGGGAGTACCGATGAGCAGTTCTTC.

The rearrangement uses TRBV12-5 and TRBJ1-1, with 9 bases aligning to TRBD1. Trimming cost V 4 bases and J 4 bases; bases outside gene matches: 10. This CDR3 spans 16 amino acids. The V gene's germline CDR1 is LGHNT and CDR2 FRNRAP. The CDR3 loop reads CASGWGYRGLGTEAFF. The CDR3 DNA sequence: TGTGCTAGTGGTTGGGGATACAGGGGGCTGGGCACTGAAGCTTTCTTT. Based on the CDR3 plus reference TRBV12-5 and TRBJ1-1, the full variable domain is DARVTQTPRHKVTEMGQEVTMRCQPILGHNTVFWYRQTMMQGLELLAYFRNRAPLDDSGMPKDRFSAEMPDATLATLKIQPSEPRDSAVYFCASGWGYRGLGTEAFFGQGTRLTVV.

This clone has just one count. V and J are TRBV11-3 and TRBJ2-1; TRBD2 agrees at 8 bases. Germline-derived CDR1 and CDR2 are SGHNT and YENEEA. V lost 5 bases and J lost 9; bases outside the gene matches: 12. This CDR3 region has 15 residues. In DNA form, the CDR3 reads TGTGCCAGCAGCCGAGAGAGCGGGAGTCATGTTGAGCAGTTCTTC. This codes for CASSRESGSHVEQFF.

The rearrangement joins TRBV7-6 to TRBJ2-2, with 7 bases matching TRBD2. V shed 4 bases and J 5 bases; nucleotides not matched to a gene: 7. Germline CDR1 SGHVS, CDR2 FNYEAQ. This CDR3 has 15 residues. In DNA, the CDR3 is TGTGCCAGCAGCTCTTGGACTAGTAATACCGGGGAGCTGTTTTTT. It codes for CASSSWTSNTGELFF.

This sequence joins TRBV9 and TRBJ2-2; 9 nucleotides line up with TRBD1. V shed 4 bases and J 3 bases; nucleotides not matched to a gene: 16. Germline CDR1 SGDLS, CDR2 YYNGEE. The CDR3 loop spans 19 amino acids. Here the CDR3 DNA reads TGTGCCAGCAGCACCCTTCCCGGGACAGGGATCGAGCACACCGGGGAGCTGTTTTTT. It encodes CASSTLPGTGIEHTGELFF.

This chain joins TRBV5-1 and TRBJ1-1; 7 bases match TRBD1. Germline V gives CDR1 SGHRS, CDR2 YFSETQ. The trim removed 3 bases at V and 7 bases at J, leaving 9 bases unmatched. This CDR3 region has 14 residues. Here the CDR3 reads CASSSTGVAVEAFF. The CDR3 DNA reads TGCGCCAGCAGCTCCACAGGGGTCGCGGTTGAAGCTTTCTTT.

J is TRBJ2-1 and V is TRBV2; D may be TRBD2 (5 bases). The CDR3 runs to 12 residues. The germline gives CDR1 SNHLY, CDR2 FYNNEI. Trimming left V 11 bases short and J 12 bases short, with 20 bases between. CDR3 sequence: CAPAAKSGPQFF. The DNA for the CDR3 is TGTGCCCCGGCCGCGAAAAGCGGTCCGCAGTTCTTC.

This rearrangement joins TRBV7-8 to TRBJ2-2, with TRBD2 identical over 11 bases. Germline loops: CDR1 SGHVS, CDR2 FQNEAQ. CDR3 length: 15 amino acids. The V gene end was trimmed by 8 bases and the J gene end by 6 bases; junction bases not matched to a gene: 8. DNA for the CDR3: TGTGCCAGCCATACTAGCGGGAGTAGTCCCGGGGAGCTGTTTTTT. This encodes CASHTSGSSPGELFF.

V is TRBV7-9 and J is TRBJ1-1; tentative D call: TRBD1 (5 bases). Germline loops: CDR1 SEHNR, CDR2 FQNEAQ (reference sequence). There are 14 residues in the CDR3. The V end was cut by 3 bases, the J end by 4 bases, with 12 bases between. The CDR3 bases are TGTGCCAGCAGCTTCTCCTCCGGGGGCACTGAAGCTTTCTTT. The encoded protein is CASSFSSGGTEAFF.

As DNA, the CDR3 is TGCGCCAGCAGCGACCCCGGGACAGGGGGTTCCTACGAGCAGTACTTC. It yields the protein CASSDPGTGGSYEQYF. The chain combines TRBV5-1 with TRBJ2-7; 11 nucleotides agree with TRBD1. V shed 4 bases, J shed 1 base, and the junction held 7 bases outside the gene matches. CDR1 and CDR2 (germline): SGHRS, YFSETQ. This CDR3 has 16 residues.

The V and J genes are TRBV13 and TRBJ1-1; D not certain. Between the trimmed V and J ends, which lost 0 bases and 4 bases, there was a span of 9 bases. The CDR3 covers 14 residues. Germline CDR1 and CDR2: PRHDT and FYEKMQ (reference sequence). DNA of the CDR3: TGTGCCAGCAGCTTAGGCCGCCGGGTCACTGAAGCTTTCTTT. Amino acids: CASSLGRRVTEAFF.

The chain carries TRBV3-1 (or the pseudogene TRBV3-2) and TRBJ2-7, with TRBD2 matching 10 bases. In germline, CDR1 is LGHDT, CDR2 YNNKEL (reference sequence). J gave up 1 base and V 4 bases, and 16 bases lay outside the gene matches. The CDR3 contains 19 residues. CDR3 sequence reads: CASSPLASGRFLWSYEQYF. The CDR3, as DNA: TGTGCCAGCAGCCCCCTGGCTAGCGGGAGATTTCTTTGGTCCTACGAGCAGTACTTC.

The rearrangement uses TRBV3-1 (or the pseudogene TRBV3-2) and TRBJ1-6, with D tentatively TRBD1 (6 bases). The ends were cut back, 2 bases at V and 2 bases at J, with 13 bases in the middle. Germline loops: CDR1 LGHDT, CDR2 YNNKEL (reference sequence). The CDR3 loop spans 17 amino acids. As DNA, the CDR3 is TGTGCCAGCAGCCAAACTTCGACAGGCGCCTATAATTCACCCCTCCACTTT. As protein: CASSQTSTGAYNSPLHF.

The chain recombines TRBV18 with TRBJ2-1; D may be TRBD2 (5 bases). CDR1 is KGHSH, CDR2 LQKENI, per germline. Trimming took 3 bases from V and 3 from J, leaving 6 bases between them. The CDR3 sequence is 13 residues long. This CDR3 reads CASSPGVYNEQFF. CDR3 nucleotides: TGTGCCAGCTCACCGGGAGTCTACAATGAGCAGTTCTTC. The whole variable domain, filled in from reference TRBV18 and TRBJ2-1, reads NAGVMQNPRHLVRRRGQEARLRCSPMKGHSHVYWYRQLPEEGLKFMVYLQKENIIDESGMPKERFSAEFPKEGPSILRIQQVVRGDSAAYFCASSPGVYNEQFFGPGTRLTVL.

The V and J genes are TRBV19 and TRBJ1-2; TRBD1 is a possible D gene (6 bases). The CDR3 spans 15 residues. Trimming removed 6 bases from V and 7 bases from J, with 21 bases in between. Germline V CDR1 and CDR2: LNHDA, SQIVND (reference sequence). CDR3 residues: CASSPLGQGLGGYTF. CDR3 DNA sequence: TGTGCCAGTAGCCCCCTGGGGCAGGGGCTGGGTGGCTACACCTTC.

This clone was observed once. The CDR3 region is CASSLSGSGTGELFF. The CDR3 DNA sequence: TGTGCCAGCAGCCTTAGCGGGTCGGGCACCGGGGAGCTGTTTTTT. This chain joins TRBV7-3 and TRBJ2-2, with TRBD2 identical over 7 bases. Germline CDR1 and CDR2: SGHTA and FQGTGA. The CDR3 is made up of 15 amino acids. Trimming removed 5 bases from V and 4 bases from J; junction bases left unmatched: 7.